This TCR beta chain was documented in a study of blood T cell repertoires in COVID-19. The repertoire was sequenced with immunoSEQ multiplex PCR; TCRdb's copy has only in-frame clones and lacks some. In the table there are 150,000 to 200,000 clones, about three quarters of which are singletons. The CDR3 loop spans 13 amino acids. CDR1 SNHLY and CDR2 FYNNEI come from the germline V gene. Trimming took off 3 bases at V and 6 bases at J, with 9 bases between the two ends. Source material: peripheral blood. The chain links TRBV2 to TRBJ1-5, with D perhaps matching TRBD1 (5 bases). This TCR derives from a woman aged 50 to 60 with active or convalescent COVID-19. The CDR3 protein is CASSDREGQPQHF. The CDR3 DNA reads TGTGCCAGCAGTGACAGGGAAGGTCAGCCCCAGCATTTT.